One sample yielded the 13 T cell receptor beta chains listed below, sequenced in a study of blood T cell repertoires in COVID-19. The method was immunoSEQ multiplex PCR; TCRdb's version includes in-frame clones alone and lacks a portion of them. Of about 180,000 clones in the sample, around 85% were seen once. The sequenced sample was peripheral blood. The receptors come from a woman aged 80 or over with acute or convalescent COVID-19.

The CDR3 reads CASRELGGFTGELFF. Written as DNA, the CDR3 is TGTGCCAGCAGGGAGCTTGGGGGGTTCACCGGGGAGCTGTTTTTT. The gene calls are TRBV2 and TRBJ2-2, with D possibly matching TRBD2 (6 bases). The CDR3 sequence is 15 residues long. Germline CDR1 and CDR2: SNHLY and FYNNEI. V gave up 6 bases and J gave up 4 bases, with 15 bases separating them.

This chain connects TRBV5-4 to TRBJ2-5; possibly TRBD1 for D (6 bases). The V end lost 4 bases, the J end lost 5 bases, and 15 bases lay between the germline ends. CDR3 length: 14 amino acids. Germline CDR1 and CDR2: SGHNT and YYREEE (reference sequence). The CDR3 sequence is CASSPYRVRETQYF. DNA for the CDR3: TGTGCCAGCAGCCCATACAGGGTTAGGGAGACCCAGTACTTC. Based on the CDR3 plus reference TRBV5-4 and TRBJ2-5, the full variable domain is ETGVTQSPTHLIKTRGQQVTLRCSSQSGHNTVSWYQQALGQGPQFIFQYYREEENGRGNFPPRFSGLQFPNYSSELNVNALELDDSALYLCASSPYRVRETQYFGPGTRLLVL.

The rearrangement joins TRBV7-2 to TRBJ2-5; 16 nucleotides agree with TRBD2. The V and J ends lost 8 bases and 5 bases, in that order; junction bases with no gene match: 5. This CDR3 region has 15 residues. The germline gives CDR1 SGHTA, CDR2 FQGNSA. The CDR3 DNA reads as TGTGCCAGCCGGGGACTAGCGGGAGGGGGTGAGACCCAGTACTTC. Translation gives CASRGLAGGGETQYF.

As to this clone: At one boundary the junction diverges from the germline segment, which might be a read error. This chain connects TRBV2 to TRBJ1-3; D unclear. The germline CDR1 and CDR2 sequences are SNHLY and FYNNEI. This CDR3 is 12 amino acids long. CDR3 DNA sequence: TGTGCCAGCAGTGAATTGGGCTACGTGGAACATTTT. It is translated as CASSELGYVEHF.

This chain uses TRBV18 with TRBJ1-2; D may be TRBD1 (5 bases). Germline assignment: CDR1 KGHSH and CDR2 LQKENI. The CDR3 is made up of 15 amino acids. V lost 3 bases and J 4 bases, leaving 15 bases between the germline ends. The CDR3 loop reads CASSPPTQGGYGYTF. In nucleotides, the CDR3 is TGTGCCAGCTCACCTCCCACCCAGGGAGGCTATGGCTACACCTTC.

The chain has TRBV5-4 and TRBJ2-5; TRBD2 matches at 8 bases. CDR1 SGHNT and CDR2 YYREEE come from the germline V gene (reference sequence). The CDR3 has 14 amino acids. V trimming: 2 bases; J trimming: 1 base; junction bases outside the gene matches: 1. CDR3 protein: CASSFSGAQETQYF. The DNA of the CDR3 is TGTGCCAGCAGCTTTAGCGGGGCCCAAGAGACCCAGTACTTC.

This chain joins TRBV2 and TRBJ1-2; 7 nucleotides match TRBD1. Germline V CDR1 and CDR2: SNHLY, FYNNEI. Losses at the gene ends were 4 bases for V and 7 bases for J; bases not matched to a gene: 6. CDR3 length: 13 residues. In DNA, the CDR3 is TGTGCCAGCAGTGGGGACAGTCGTGGTGGCTACACCTTC. Residues: CASSGDSRGGYTF.

This clone occurred a few times. V is TRBV19 and J is TRBJ1-5; D might be TRBD1 (5 bases). CDR3 length equals 15 residues. With 2 bases removed from V and 5 bases from J, the gap between germline ends came to 13 bases. CDR1 LNHDA and CDR2 SQIVND come from the germline V gene (reference sequence). CDR3 residues: CASSIYAGSYQPQHF. The CDR3 DNA reads as TGTGCCAGTAGTATATATGCAGGGTCTTATCAGCCCCAGCATTTT.

This clone was detected only a few times. J is TRBJ2-3 and V is TRBV5-5, with TRBD2 matching 8 bases. This CDR3 has 17 amino acids. Germline V lookup: CDR1 SGHKS, CDR2 YYEKEE (reference sequence). J lost 4 bases, V lost 0 bases, and 10 bases had no gene match. CDR3 nucleotides: TGTGCCAGCAGCTTGGAAGCGAGTAGCGGGGTTTCAGATACGCAGTATTTT. Encoded protein: CASSLEASSGVSDTQYF.

This chain uses TRBV7-6 with TRBJ2-3; 8 positions match TRBD2. This CDR3 has 14 residues. V dropped 7 bases and J dropped 1; count of bases not matched to a gene: 4. CDR1 and CDR2 from the germline V gene are SGHVS and FNYEAQ. This CDR3 reads CASTSGGRTDTQYF. The CDR3 bases are TGTGCCAGCACCAGCGGGGGCCGCACAGATACGCAGTATTTT.

This clone was seen a single time. The chain carries TRBV11-3 and TRBJ2-1; 9 nucleotides match TRBD2. The CDR3 is 15 amino acids. Trimming removed 4 bases from V and 4 bases from J; junction bases left unmatched: 5. Germline assignment: CDR1 SGHNT and CDR2 YENEEA. The DNA for the CDR3 is TGTGCCAGCAGCTCAGGACTAGCGTCTTACAATGAGCAGTTCTTC. Translation gives CASSSGLASYNEQFF.

The V and J genes are TRBV30 and TRBJ1-5; D possibly corresponds to TRBD1 (5 bases). The CDR3 loop spans 16 amino acids. CDR1 is GTSNPN, CDR2 SVGIG, per germline (reference sequence). The CDR3 reads CALSGGADGSNQPQHF. The CDR3 DNA follows: TGTGCTCTTTCAGGTGGGGCCGACGGGAGCAATCAGCCCCAGCATTTT.

The V gene is TRBV24-1, the J gene TRBJ2-1; a weak D match, TRBD2 (5 bases). Between the trimmed V and J ends, which lost 0 bases and 7 bases, there was a span of 12 bases. This CDR3 is built from 15 residues. Germline assignment: CDR1 KGHDR and CDR2 SFDVKD. The CDR3 nucleotides read TGTGCCACCAGTGATTTGAAGAGGGTTCGGAATGAGCAGTTCTTC. Translation gives CATSDLKRVRNEQFF.